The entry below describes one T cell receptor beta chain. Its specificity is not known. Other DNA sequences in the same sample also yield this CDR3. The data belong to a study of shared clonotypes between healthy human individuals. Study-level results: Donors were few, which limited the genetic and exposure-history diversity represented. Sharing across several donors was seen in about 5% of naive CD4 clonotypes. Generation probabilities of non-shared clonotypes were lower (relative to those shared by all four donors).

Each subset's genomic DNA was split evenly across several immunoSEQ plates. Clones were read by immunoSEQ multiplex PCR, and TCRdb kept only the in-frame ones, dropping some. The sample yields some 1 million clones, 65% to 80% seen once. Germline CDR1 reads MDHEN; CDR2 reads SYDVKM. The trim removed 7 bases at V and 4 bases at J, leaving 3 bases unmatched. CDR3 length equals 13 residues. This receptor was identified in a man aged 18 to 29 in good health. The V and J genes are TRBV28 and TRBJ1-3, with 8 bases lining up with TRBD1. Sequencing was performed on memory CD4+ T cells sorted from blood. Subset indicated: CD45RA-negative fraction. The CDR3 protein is CASTPGGGNTIYF. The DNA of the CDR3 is TGTGCCAGCACTCCAGGGGGCGGAAACACCATATATTTT.